This T cell receptor beta chain was identified during a study of T cells expressing NK-cell markers. Regarding the study as a whole: Whether the expanded NKG2C+ T cell clones recognized HCMV remained unclear. Of the CD8+ T cells in more than five donors, roughly 1.0-7.0% belonged to dominant NKG2C+ clonotypes.

CDR3 length: 18 amino acids. The germline CDR1 and CDR2 sequences are LGHDT and YNNKEL (reference sequence). No DNA is given; TCRdb re-called the 5' RACE reads and lists each CDR3 protein once. The sample table includes 500,000 or so distinct CDR3 sequences. A word on this clonotype: The antigen is unknown.

The material sequenced was blood T cells: a sorted CD56 or NKG2C T cell subset, CD4+ or CD8+ T cells, or bulk PBMC T cells (not recorded which). This TCR was sampled from a man between 18 and 35 years old in good health. The chain has TRBV3-1 and TRBJ2-6; the D call from TCRdb, TRBD1, cannot be confirmed without DNA. The chain's CDR3 is CASSAAWGGISGANVLTF.